The sample holds a few counts of the clone carrying this T cell receptor (beta chain). Measured with immunoSEQ multiplex PCR; TCRdb has only the in-frame clones, and not every one. The sample holds around 60,000 clones, approximately 91% seen once. With autoimmune disease history or systemic immunosuppression, patients were excluded. The trim removed 6 bases at V and 1 base at J, leaving 5 bases unmatched. Germline V CDR1 and CDR2: SQVTM, ANQGSEA. The CDR3 runs to 13 residues. The data are from a study of OX40 agonist ivuxolimab in advanced cancers. The gene calls are TRBV29-1 and TRBJ1-2; 7 bases are shared with TRBD1. This receptor was identified in an adult with an advanced solid tumor such as melanoma, head and neck, liver or kidney cancer. Sequencing was performed on CD4+ or CD8+ T cells sorted from blood, taken in a trial of the OX40 agonist ivuxolimab. The CDR3, as DNA: TGCAGCGTCACAACAGGGGTTAACTATGGCTACACCTTC. Its translation is CSVTTGVNYGYTF.